This T cell receptor (beta chain) was found in a study of OX40 agonist ivuxolimab in advanced cancers. This clone was observed a single time. Researchers took blood at baseline, on cycle 4 day 1, and on cycle 7 day 1. Produced via immunoSEQ multiplex PCR; TCRdb's table is partial and in-frame only. In the table there are about 12,000 clones, more than 65% of which are singletons. The sequence was collected from an adult with an advanced solid tumor such as melanoma, head and neck, liver or kidney cancer. This sample comprised CD4+ or CD8+ T cells sorted from blood, obtained in a trial of the OX40 agonist ivuxolimab.

The CDR3 reads CASSFGRGNEKLFF. The DNA for the CDR3 is TGTGCCAGCAGTTTCGGCAGGGGTAATGAAAAACTGTTTTTT. The chain recombines TRBV27 with TRBJ1-4, with a possible D match to TRBD1 (6 bases). This CDR3 comprises 14 residues. Looked up from germline, CDR1 is MNHEY and CDR2 is SMNVEV (reference sequence). V lost 3 bases and J lost 4, with 9 bases in between.